Listed below are T cell receptor beta chains from one sample, sequenced in a study of T cells in Graves' hyperthyroidism and ophthalmopathy. TCRdb reanalysed the multiplex PCR reads using MiXCR and keeps one entry per CDR3 protein. The sample lists 550,000 to 850,000 distinct CDR3 sequences, about 17% seen once, with 16% in the top ten. The sample was blood. These receptors were collected from a woman aged 45 to 65 with Graves' hyperthyroidism that later progressed to Graves' ophthalmopathy. Both conserved end residues are part of each CDR3. D genes are given only for firm matches. Clone size, where shown, is once, few, many, or a class for clones that have expanded.

J gene: TRBJ1-1
D gene: .
V gene: TRBV19
clone size: few
CDR3 protein: CASSIVAIRTEAFF
CDR3 DNA: TGTGCCAGTAGTATAGTTGCAATTCGAACAGAAGCTTTCTTT

J gene: TRBJ1-4
D gene: .
V gene: TRBV2
clone size: few
CDR3 protein: CASRRTDATNGKLFF
CDR3 DNA: TGTGCCAGCAGACGGACAGATGCAACTAATGGAAAACTGTTTTTT

J gene: TRBJ1-1
D gene: .
V gene: TRBV12-3/TRBV12-4
clone size: many
CDR3 protein: CASSLIPDREAFF
CDR3 DNA: TGTGCCAGCAGCCTTATCCCGGACAGAGAAGCTTTCTTT

J gene: TRBJ2-2
D gene: .
V gene: TRBV4-1
clone size: .
CDR3 protein: CASSQGGELFF
CDR3 DNA: TGCGCCAGCAGCCAAGGCGGGGAGCTGTTTTTT

J gene: TRBJ1-1
D gene: .
V gene: TRBV28
clone size: few
CDR3 protein: CASFPSNTEAFF
CDR3 DNA: TGTGCCAGCTTCCCCTCGAACACTGAAGCTTTCTTT

J gene: TRBJ2-6
D gene: .
V gene: TRBV2
clone size: many
CDR3 protein: CASSTNTGNGANVLTF
CDR3 DNA: TGTGCCAGCAGTACCAACACAGGGAACGGGGCCAACGTCCTGACTTTC

J gene: TRBJ1-2
D gene: .
V gene: TRBV4-1
clone size: few
CDR3 protein: CASSQAGIYGYTF
CDR3 DNA: TGCGCCAGCAGCCAAGCAGGGATCTATGGCTACACCTTC

J gene: TRBJ1-1
D gene: .
V gene: TRBV7-8
clone size: .
CDR3 protein: CASSLATTPNTEAFF
CDR3 DNA: TGTGCCAGCAGCTTAGCGACCACACCGAACACTGAAGCTTTCTTT

J gene: TRBJ2-5
D gene: TRBD1
V gene: TRBV7-9
clone size: few
CDR3 protein: CASSFRDRGETQYF
CDR3 DNA: TGTGCCAGCAGCTTTCGGGACAGGGGAGAGACCCAGTACTTC

J gene: TRBJ2-5
D gene: .
V gene: TRBV6-1
clone size: .
CDR3 protein: CASNAGETQYF
CDR3 DNA: TGTGCCAGCAATGCAGGGGAGACCCAGTACTTC

J gene: TRBJ2-7
D gene: .
V gene: TRBV9
clone size: few
CDR3 protein: CASSVGQWPGEQYF
CDR3 DNA: TGTGCCAGCAGCGTAGGCCAGTGGCCGGGGGAGCAGTACTTC

J gene: TRBJ2-1
D gene: TRBD1
V gene: TRBV7-9
clone size: many
CDR3 protein: CASSSEYRGEEQFF
CDR3 DNA: TGTGCCAGCAGCTCCGAATACAGGGGCGAAGAGCAGTTCTTC

J gene: TRBJ2-7
D gene: .
V gene: TRBV12-3/TRBV12-4
clone size: many
CDR3 protein: CASSLVARSSYEQYF
CDR3 DNA: TGTGCCAGCAGTTTAGTAGCGAGGAGCTCCTACGAGCAGTACTTC

J gene: TRBJ1-4
D gene: .
V gene: TRBV7-8
clone size: few
CDR3 protein: CASSGPREKLFF
CDR3 DNA: TGTGCCAGCAGCGGTCCGAGGGAAAAACTGTTTTTT

J gene: TRBJ2-3
D gene: .
V gene: TRBV5-1
clone size: many
CDR3 protein: CASSLDQPSTDTQYF
CDR3 DNA: TGCGCCAGCAGCTTGGACCAGCCTAGCACAGATACGCAGTATTTT

J gene: TRBJ1-2
D gene: TRBD1
V gene: TRBV12-5
clone size: .
CDR3 protein: CASDPTGYYGCTF
CDR3 DNA: TGTGCTAGTGATCCGACAGGGTATTATGGCTGCACCTTC

J gene: TRBJ1-1
D gene: .
V gene: TRBV18
clone size: many
CDR3 protein: CASSRAGHQNTEAFF
CDR3 DNA: TGTGCCAGCTCTCGAGCGGGACACCAGAACACTGAAGCTTTCTTT

J gene: TRBJ1-2
D gene: .
V gene: TRBV10-2
clone size: few
CDR3 protein: CASSLSSSDSHGYTF
CDR3 DNA: TGCGCCAGCAGCCTCAGTAGTTCGGACAGCCATGGCTACACCTTC

J gene: TRBJ2-6
D gene: .
V gene: TRBV19
clone size: .
CDR3 protein: CASRIRRSGANVLTF
CDR3 DNA: TGTGCCAGTAGAATTCGTCGCTCTGGGGCCAACGTCCTGACTTTC

J gene: TRBJ1-2
D gene: .
V gene: TRBV10-3
clone size: few
CDR3 protein: CAISESKGARGSYGYTF
CDR3 DNA: TGTGCCATCAGTGAGTCGAAAGGGGCCCGGGGATCCTATGGCTACACCTTC

J gene: TRBJ1-2
D gene: .
V gene: TRBV6-1
clone size: .
CDR3 protein: CASSGGYNSLPYYGYTF
CDR3 DNA: TGTGCCAGCAGTGGAGGGTACAACTCCCTTCCCTACTATGGCTACACCTTC

J gene: TRBJ1-4
D gene: .
V gene: TRBV25-1
clone size: .
CDR3 protein: CASSVSRGTNEKLFF
CDR3 DNA: TGTGCCAGCAGTGTCAGTCGGGGAACTAATGAAAAACTGTTTTTT

J gene: TRBJ1-2
D gene: .
V gene: TRBV4-1
clone size: .
CDR3 protein: CASSPTGTRANYGYTF
CDR3 DNA: TGCGCCAGCAGCCCCACCGGGACCAGGGCTAACTATGGCTACACCTTC

J gene: TRBJ1-6
D gene: .
V gene: TRBV12-3/TRBV12-4
clone size: many
CDR3 protein: CASSLGHSIRSPLHF
CDR3 DNA: TGTGCCAGCAGTTTAGGACATTCCATCCGCTCACCCCTCCACTTT

J gene: TRBJ1-4
D gene: .
V gene: TRBV16
clone size: .
CDR3 protein: CASSPRQPATNEKLFF
CDR3 DNA: TGTGCCAGCAGCCCCAGACAGCCAGCAACTAATGAAAAACTGTTTTTT

J gene: TRBJ1-4
D gene: .
V gene: TRBV20-1
clone size: many
CDR3 protein: CSAPPSPTNEKLFF
CDR3 DNA: TGCAGTGCTCCCCCCAGCCCAACTAATGAAAAACTGTTTTTT

J gene: TRBJ2-7
D gene: .
V gene: TRBV20-1
clone size: many
CDR3 protein: CSARDRKGGAYEQYF
CDR3 DNA: TGCAGTGCTAGAGATCGAAAGGGTGGGGCCTACGAGCAGTACTTC

J gene: TRBJ1-3
D gene: .
V gene: TRBV3-1
clone size: few
CDR3 protein: CASSQPFSGNTIYF
CDR3 DNA: TGTGCCAGCAGCCAACCTTTCTCTGGAAACACCATATATTTT

J gene: TRBJ2-5
D gene: TRBD1
V gene: TRBV12-3/TRBV12-4
clone size: .
CDR3 protein: CASSHIQGARETQYF
CDR3 DNA: TGCGCCAGCAGCCACATTCAGGGGGCGCGAGAGACCCAGTACTTC

J gene: TRBJ2-7
D gene: .
V gene: TRBV10-3
clone size: .
CDR3 protein: CANRDNNYEQYF
CDR3 DNA: TGTGCCAACCGGGACAACAACTACGAGCAGTACTTC

J gene: TRBJ2-5
D gene: TRBD2
V gene: TRBV11-2
clone size: many
CDR3 protein: CASSFGAGERETQYF
CDR3 DNA: TGTGCCAGCAGCTTTGGCGCGGGGGAGCGGGAGACCCAGTACTTC

J gene: TRBJ1-2
D gene: .
V gene: TRBV19
clone size: .
CDR3 protein: CASSRGISYGYTF
CDR3 DNA: TGTGCCAGTAGTCGCGGGATCTCATATGGCTACACCTTC

J gene: TRBJ1-5
D gene: .
V gene: TRBV5-1
clone size: many
CDR3 protein: CASSLGTVNQPQHF
CDR3 DNA: TGCGCCAGCAGCCTAGGGACGGTGAATCAGCCCCAGCATTTT

J gene: TRBJ1-5
D gene: TRBD1
V gene: TRBV12-3/TRBV12-4
clone size: few
CDR3 protein: CATRAGAGGRQPQHF
CDR3 DNA: TGTGCCACCCGAGCTGGGGCAGGGGGACGTCAGCCCCAGCATTTT

J gene: TRBJ2-7
D gene: TRBD1
V gene: TRBV11-1
clone size: many
CDR3 protein: CASSWSGTGLSEQYF
CDR3 DNA: TGTGCCAGCAGCTGGTCCGGGACAGGACTATCCGAGCAGTACTTC

J gene: TRBJ2-5
D gene: TRBD1
V gene: TRBV27
clone size: .
CDR3 protein: CASSPRGQGSLTQYF
CDR3 DNA: TGTGCCAGCAGTCCCAGGGGGCAGGGGTCCTTGACCCAGTACTTC

J gene: TRBJ2-1
D gene: .
V gene: TRBV7-3
clone size: few
CDR3 protein: CASSLSPSKSSYNEQFF
CDR3 DNA: TGTGCCAGCAGCTTATCACCTTCCAAAAGCTCCTACAATGAGCAGTTCTTC

J gene: TRBJ2-7
D gene: .
V gene: TRBV4-1
clone size: few
CDR3 protein: CASSPGGVYEQYF
CDR3 DNA: TGCGCCAGCAGCCCAGGCGGGGTCTACGAGCAGTACTTC

J gene: TRBJ2-1
D gene: TRBD2
V gene: TRBV11-2
clone size: many
CDR3 protein: CASSLTGGLYEQFF
CDR3 DNA: TGTGCCAGCAGCTTAACGGGGGGGCTCTATGAGCAGTTCTTC

J gene: TRBJ2-3
D gene: .
V gene: TRBV3-1
clone size: many
CDR3 protein: CASSQAQGTDTQYF
CDR3 DNA: TGTGCCAGCAGCCAAGCCCAGGGCACAGATACGCAGTATTTT

J gene: TRBJ2-5
D gene: TRBD2
V gene: TRBV11-2
clone size: many
CDR3 protein: CASSDGTGLAVQETQYF
CDR3 DNA: TGTGCCAGCAGCGACGGAACGGGACTAGCGGTTCAAGAGACCCAGTACTTC

J gene: TRBJ1-4
D gene: .
V gene: TRBV10-2
clone size: few
CDR3 protein: CASSESGFEKLFF
CDR3 DNA: TGCGCCAGCAGTGAATCGGGGTTCGAAAAACTGTTTTTT

J gene: TRBJ2-3
D gene: TRBD2
V gene: TRBV7-9
clone size: .
CDR3 protein: CASSLEGLAWGPEDTQYF
CDR3 DNA: TGTGCCAGCAGCTTAGAAGGACTAGCGTGGGGACCGGAAGATACGCAGTATTTT

J gene: TRBJ2-7
D gene: .
V gene: TRBV28
clone size: many
CDR3 protein: CASTLDGQQGSYEQYF
CDR3 DNA: TGTGCCAGCACCCTAGATGGCCAACAGGGATCCTACGAGCAGTACTTC

J gene: TRBJ1-5
D gene: .
V gene: TRBV4-1
clone size: .
CDR3 protein: CASSRPDGGGGQPQHF
CDR3 DNA: TGCGCCAGCAGCCGCCCTGACGGCGGGGGCGGCCAGCCCCAGCATTTT

J gene: TRBJ2-1
D gene: .
V gene: TRBV13
clone size: many
CDR3 protein: CASSLGGPGQFF
CDR3 DNA: TGTGCCAGCAGCTTAGGCGGTCCGGGGCAGTTCTTC

J gene: TRBJ1-6
D gene: .
V gene: TRBV19
clone size: .
CDR3 protein: CASRPSPDGNSPLHF
CDR3 DNA: TGTGCCAGTAGGCCCTCCCCGGACGGAAATTCACCCCTCCACTTT

J gene: TRBJ1-2
D gene: .
V gene: TRBV7-2
clone size: .
CDR3 protein: CASSSSSTRGVYTF
CDR3 DNA: TGTGCCAGCAGCTCGAGCAGTACAAGGGGGGTCTACACCTTC

J gene: TRBJ2-5
D gene: .
V gene: TRBV13
clone size: few
CDR3 protein: CASSLGRGAVDIVKTQYF
CDR3 DNA: TGTGCCAGCAGCTTAGGTCGGGGGGCCGTAGATATTGTAAAGACCCAGTACTTC

J gene: TRBJ2-2
D gene: TRBD2
V gene: TRBV3-1
clone size: many
CDR3 protein: CASSQPSGGLKHTGELFF
CDR3 DNA: TGTGCCAGCAGCCAACCAAGCGGGGGGCTCAAGCACACCGGGGAGCTGTTTTTT

J gene: TRBJ2-1
D gene: TRBD1
V gene: TRBV6-2/TRBV6-3
clone size: many
CDR3 protein: CASSYHTGTGVSSRIHEQFF
CDR3 DNA: TGTGCCAGCAGTTACCACACCGGGACAGGGGTCAGCAGCCGGATACATGAGCAGTTCTTC

J gene: TRBJ1-6
D gene: .
V gene: TRBV10-3
clone size: .
CDR3 protein: CAIRTELVINSPLHF
CDR3 DNA: TGTGCCATCAGGACGGAGCTCGTAATTAATTCACCCCTCCACTTT

J gene: TRBJ1-6
D gene: .
V gene: TRBV12-3/TRBV12-4
clone size: many
CDR3 protein: CASSPDVASSYNSPLHF
CDR3 DNA: TGTGCCAGCAGTCCCGACGTCGCTAGCTCCTATAATTCACCCCTCCACTTT

J gene: TRBJ1-5
D gene: .
V gene: TRBV27
clone size: .
CDR3 protein: CASSFKQNSNQPQHF
CDR3 DNA: TGTGCCAGCAGTTTTAAACAAAATAGCAATCAGCCCCAGCATTTT

J gene: TRBJ1-1
D gene: TRBD1
V gene: TRBV6-1
clone size: many
CDR3 protein: CASRDGGQENTEAFF
CDR3 DNA: TGTGCCAGCAGGGACGGGGGACAGGAGAACACTGAAGCTTTCTTT

J gene: TRBJ1-1
D gene: .
V gene: TRBV6-1
clone size: .
CDR3 protein: CASGRTSNTEAFF
CDR3 DNA: TGTGCCAGCGGTCGGACATCCAACACTGAAGCTTTCTTT

J gene: TRBJ2-1
D gene: TRBD2
V gene: TRBV29-1
clone size: many
CDR3 protein: CSVEERGARNEQFF
CDR3 DNA: TGCAGCGTTGAGGAGCGGGGGGCCCGCAATGAGCAGTTCTTC

J gene: TRBJ2-7
D gene: TRBD1
V gene: TRBV6-5
clone size: .
CDR3 protein: CASALGQGAREQYF
CDR3 DNA: TGTGCCAGCGCCTTGGGACAGGGGGCGCGTGAGCAGTACTTC

J gene: TRBJ2-7
D gene: .
V gene: TRBV20-1
clone size: many
CDR3 protein: CSAGVVIDPYEQYF
CDR3 DNA: TGCAGTGCGGGAGTGGTCATAGATCCCTACGAGCAGTACTTC

J gene: TRBJ2-1
D gene: .
V gene: TRBV6-1
clone size: .
CDR3 protein: CASTMMAHEQFF
CDR3 DNA: TGTGCCAGCACCATGATGGCTCATGAGCAGTTCTTC